The entry that follows covers one T cell receptor (beta chain) sequence. This record comes from a study of T cells in Graves' hyperthyroidism and ophthalmopathy. Germline values: CDR1 LNHDA, CDR2 SQIVND (reference sequence). CDR3 length equals 16 residues. V was shortened by 5 bases and J by 0 bases, with 14 bases between the two germline ends. Exclusion criteria comprised uncontrolled infection, other autoimmune disease, pregnancy or lactation. TCR beta CDR3 sequences were amplified from RNA transcripts. The HTBI primer set drove a first-round RT-PCR of the TCR CDR3. TCRdb reprocessed the multiplex PCR reads with MiXCR, giving one entry per CDR3 protein. The repertoire consists of 300,000 to 500,000 distinct CDR3 sequences, with under 15% occurring once and the leading ten covering around a third.

Sequenced input: blood. This chain connects TRBV19 to TRBJ2-1; D possibly corresponds to TRBD2 (8 bases). This TCR derives from a woman in her twenties or thirties with Graves' hyperthyroidism. CDR3 nucleotide sequence: TGTGCCAGTAGTCCGGGAGGGGGCTTCTCCTACAATGAGCAGTTCTTC. Protein product: CASSPGGGFSYNEQFF.